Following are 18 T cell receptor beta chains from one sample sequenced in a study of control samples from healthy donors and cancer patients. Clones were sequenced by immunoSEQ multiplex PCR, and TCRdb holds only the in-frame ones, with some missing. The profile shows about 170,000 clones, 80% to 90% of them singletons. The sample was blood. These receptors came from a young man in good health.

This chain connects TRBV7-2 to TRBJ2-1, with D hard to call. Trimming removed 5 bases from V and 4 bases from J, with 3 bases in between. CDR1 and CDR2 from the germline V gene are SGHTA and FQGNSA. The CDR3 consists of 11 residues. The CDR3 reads CASSPYNEQFF. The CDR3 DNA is TGTGCCAGCAGCCCATACAATGAGCAGTTCTTC.

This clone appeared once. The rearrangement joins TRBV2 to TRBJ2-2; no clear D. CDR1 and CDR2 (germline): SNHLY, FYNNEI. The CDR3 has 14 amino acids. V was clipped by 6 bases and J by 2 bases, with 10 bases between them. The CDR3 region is CASSTEDNTGELFF. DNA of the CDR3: TGTGCCAGCAGCACGGAAGACAACACCGGGGAGCTGTTTTTT.

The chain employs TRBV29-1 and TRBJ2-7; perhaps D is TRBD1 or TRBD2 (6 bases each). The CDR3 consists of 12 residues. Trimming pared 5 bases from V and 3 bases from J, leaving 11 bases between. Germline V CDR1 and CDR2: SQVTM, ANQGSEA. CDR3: CSVYGGGYEQYF. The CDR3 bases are TGCAGCGTTTACGGGGGCGGCTACGAGCAGTACTTC.

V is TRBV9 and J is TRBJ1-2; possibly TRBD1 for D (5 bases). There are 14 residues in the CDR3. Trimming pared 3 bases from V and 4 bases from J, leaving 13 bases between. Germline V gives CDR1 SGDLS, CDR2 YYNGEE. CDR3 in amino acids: CASSGPDRPYGYTF. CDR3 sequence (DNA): TGTGCCAGCAGCGGACCCGACAGACCCTATGGCTACACCTTC. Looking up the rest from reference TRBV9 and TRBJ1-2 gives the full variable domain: DSGVTQTPKHLITATGQRVTLRCSPRSGDLSVYWYQQSLDQGLQFLIQYYNGEERAKGNILERFSAQQFPDLHSELNLSSLELGDSALYFCASSGPDRPYGYTFGSGTRLTVV.

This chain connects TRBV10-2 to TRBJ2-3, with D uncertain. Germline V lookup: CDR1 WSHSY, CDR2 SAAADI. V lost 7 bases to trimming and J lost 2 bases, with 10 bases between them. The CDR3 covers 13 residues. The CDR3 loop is CASNSRDTDTQYF. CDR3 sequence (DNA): TGCGCCAGCAATAGTCGTGACACAGATACGCAGTATTTT.

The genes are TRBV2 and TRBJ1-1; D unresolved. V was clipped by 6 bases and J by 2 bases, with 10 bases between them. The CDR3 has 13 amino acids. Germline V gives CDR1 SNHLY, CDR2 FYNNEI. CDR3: CASRQDGNTEAFF. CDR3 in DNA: TGTGCCAGCAGACAAGACGGTAACACTGAAGCTTTCTTT.

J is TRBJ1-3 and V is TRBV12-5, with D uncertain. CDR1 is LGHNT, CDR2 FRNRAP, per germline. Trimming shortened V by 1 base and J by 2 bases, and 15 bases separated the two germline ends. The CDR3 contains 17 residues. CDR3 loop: CASGLDIDRTTGNTIYF. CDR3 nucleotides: TGTGCTAGTGGTTTGGACATAGACCGGACGACTGGAAACACCATATATTTT.

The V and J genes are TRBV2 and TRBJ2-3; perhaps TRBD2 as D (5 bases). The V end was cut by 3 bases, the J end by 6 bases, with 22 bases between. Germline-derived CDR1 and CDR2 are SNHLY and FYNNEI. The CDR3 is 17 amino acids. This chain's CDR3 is CASSERVADPLGDTQYF. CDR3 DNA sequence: TGTGCCAGCAGTGAGAGGGTGGCCGATCCCCTCGGGGATACGCAGTATTTT.

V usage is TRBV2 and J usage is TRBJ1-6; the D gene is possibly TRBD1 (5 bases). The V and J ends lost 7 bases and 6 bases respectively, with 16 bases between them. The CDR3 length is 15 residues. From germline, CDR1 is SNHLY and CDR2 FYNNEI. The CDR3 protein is CASTRTSGGNSPLHF. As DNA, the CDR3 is TGTGCCAGCACTCGGACATCCGGCGGTAATTCACCCCTCCACTTT.

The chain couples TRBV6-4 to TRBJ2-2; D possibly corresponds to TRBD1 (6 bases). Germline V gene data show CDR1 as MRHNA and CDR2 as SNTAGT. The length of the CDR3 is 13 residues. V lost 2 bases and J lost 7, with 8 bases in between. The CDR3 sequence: CASSDRGHGELFF. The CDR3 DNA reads TGTGCCAGCAGTGACAGGGGACACGGGGAGCTGTTTTTT.

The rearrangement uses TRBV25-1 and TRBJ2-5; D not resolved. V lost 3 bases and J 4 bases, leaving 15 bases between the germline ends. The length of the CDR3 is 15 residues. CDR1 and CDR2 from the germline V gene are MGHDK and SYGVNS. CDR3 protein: CASSDGRVLGETQYF. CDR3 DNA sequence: TGTGCCAGCAGTGACGGACGGGTCCTGGGAGAGACCCAGTACTTC.

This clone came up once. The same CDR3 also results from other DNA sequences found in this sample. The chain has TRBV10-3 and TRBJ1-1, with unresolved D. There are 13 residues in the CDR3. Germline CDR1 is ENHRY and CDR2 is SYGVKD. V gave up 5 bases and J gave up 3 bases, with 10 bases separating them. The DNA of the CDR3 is TGTGCCATCAGTCCCGGCGGAGACACTGAAGCTTTCTTT. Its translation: CAISPGGDTEAFF.

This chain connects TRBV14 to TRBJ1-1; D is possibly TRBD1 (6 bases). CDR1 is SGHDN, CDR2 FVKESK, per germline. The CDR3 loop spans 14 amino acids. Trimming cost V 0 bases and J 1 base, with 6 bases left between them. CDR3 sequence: CASSQEGGNTEAFF. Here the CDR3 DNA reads TGTGCCAGCAGCCAAGAAGGGGGGAACACTGAAGCTTTCTTT.

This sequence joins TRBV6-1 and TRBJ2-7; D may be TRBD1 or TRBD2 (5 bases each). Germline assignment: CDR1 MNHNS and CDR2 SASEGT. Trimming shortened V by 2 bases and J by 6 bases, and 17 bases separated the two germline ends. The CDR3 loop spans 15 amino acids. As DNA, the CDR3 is TGTGCCAGCAGTGAACAGGGACCCCCGAGGAGCGAGCAGTACTTC. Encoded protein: CASSEQGPPRSEQYF.

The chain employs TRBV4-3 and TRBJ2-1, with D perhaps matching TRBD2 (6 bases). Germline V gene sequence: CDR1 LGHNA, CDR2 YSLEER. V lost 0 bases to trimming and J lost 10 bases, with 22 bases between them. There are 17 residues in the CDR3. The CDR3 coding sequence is TGCGCCAGCAGCCAAGAGGAGGGCAGGACTATCACATCGGAGCAGTTCTTC. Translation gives CASSQEEGRTITSEQFF.

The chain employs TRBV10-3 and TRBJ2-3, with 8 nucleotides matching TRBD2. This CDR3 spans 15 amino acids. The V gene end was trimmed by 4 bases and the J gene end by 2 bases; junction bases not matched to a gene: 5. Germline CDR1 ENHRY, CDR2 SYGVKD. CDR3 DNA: TGTGCCATCAGTGTGGGCGGGAGGAACACAGATACGCAGTATTTT. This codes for CAISVGGRNTDTQYF.

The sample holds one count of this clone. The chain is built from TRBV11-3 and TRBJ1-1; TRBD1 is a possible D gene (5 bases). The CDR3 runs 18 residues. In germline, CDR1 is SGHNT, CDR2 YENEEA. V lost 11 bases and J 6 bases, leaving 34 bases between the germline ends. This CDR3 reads CAAIPLGEGSVALPEAFF. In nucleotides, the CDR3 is TGTGCCGCAATCCCCCTTGGGGAGGGGAGTGTGGCCCTCCCTGAAGCTTTCTTT.

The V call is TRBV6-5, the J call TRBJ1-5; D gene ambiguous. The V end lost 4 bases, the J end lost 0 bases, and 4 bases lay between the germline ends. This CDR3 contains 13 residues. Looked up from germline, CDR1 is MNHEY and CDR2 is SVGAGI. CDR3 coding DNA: TGTGCCAGCAGTTCAACTAGCAATCAGCCCCAGCATTTT. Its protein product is CASSSTSNQPQHF.